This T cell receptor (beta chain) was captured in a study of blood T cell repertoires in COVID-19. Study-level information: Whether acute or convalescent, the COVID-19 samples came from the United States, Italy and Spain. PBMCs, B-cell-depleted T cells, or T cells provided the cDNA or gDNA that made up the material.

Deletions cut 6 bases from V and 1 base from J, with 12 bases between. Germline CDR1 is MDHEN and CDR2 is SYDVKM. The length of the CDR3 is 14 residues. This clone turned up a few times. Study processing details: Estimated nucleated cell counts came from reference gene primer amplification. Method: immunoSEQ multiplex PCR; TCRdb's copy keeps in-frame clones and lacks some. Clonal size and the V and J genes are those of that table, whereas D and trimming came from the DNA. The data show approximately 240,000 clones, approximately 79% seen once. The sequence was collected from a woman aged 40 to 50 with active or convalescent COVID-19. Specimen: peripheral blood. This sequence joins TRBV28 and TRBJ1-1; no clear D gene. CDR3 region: CASSGNGRNTEAFF. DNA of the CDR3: TGTGCCAGCAGCGGGAATGGCCGGAACACTGAAGCTTTCTTT. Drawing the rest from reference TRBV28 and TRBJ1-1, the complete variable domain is DVKVTQSSRYLVKRTGEKVFLECVQDMDHENMFWYRQDPGLGLRLIYFSYDVKMKEKGDIPEGYSVSREKKERFSLILESASTNQTSMYLCASSGNGRNTEAFFGQGTRLTVV.